Below are 9 T cell receptor beta chains sequenced from a single sample in a study of shared clonotypes between healthy human individuals. Clones were sequenced by immunoSEQ multiplex PCR, and TCRdb holds only the in-frame ones, with some missing. The table includes 1,400,000 or so clones, approximately 98.5% detected once. The sample comprised naive CD4+ T cells sorted from blood. Subset described: CD45RA+ positively selected. These receptor sequences come from a young man in good health.

The chain has TRBV7-8 and TRBJ2-4, with D unresolved. Germline-derived CDR1 and CDR2 are SGHVS and FQNEAQ. Trimming took off 5 bases at V and 0 bases at J, with 17 bases between the two ends. The CDR3 sequence is 17 residues long. The chain's CDR3 is CASSLLWQEKAKNIQYF. CDR3 sequence (DNA): TGTGCCAGCAGCCTACTCTGGCAGGAGAAAGCCAAAAACATTCAGTACTTC.

V and J are TRBV10-3 and TRBJ2-5; D possibly matches TRBD1 or TRBD2 (6 bases each). CDR1 and CDR2 (germline): ENHRY, SYGVKD. Trimming removed 5 bases from V and 1 base from J, with 8 bases in between. The CDR3 extends over 13 amino acids. The CDR3 DNA reads TGTGCCATCAGTTCGGGGGCCCAAGAGACCCAGTACTTC. Residues: CAISSGAQETQYF.

V and J are TRBV29-1 and TRBJ2-5, with 7 nucleotides matching TRBD1. The CDR3 has 13 amino acids. CDR1 SQVTM and CDR2 ANQGSEA come from the germline V gene. With V trimmed by 6 bases and J by 8 bases, 12 bases remained unmatched. CDR3 sequence reads: CSVTGMPGGTQYF. In DNA form, the CDR3 reads TGCAGCGTAACCGGGATGCCAGGGGGTACCCAGTACTTC.

V usage is TRBV5-4 and J usage is TRBJ2-3; D remains ambiguous. The V gene lost 0 bases and the J gene lost 1 base, with 9 bases spanning the gap. CDR3 size: 15 residues. Per the germline V gene, CDR1 is SGHNT and CDR2 is YYREEE (reference sequence). CDR3 in amino acids: CASSLEVGRTDTQYF. The CDR3 DNA reads as TGTGCCAGCAGCTTGGAGGTAGGACGCACAGATACGCAGTATTTT.

This chain connects TRBV11-2 to TRBJ1-3, with D unresolved. The CDR3 extends over 15 amino acids. The V end lost 0 bases, the J end lost 0 bases, and 6 bases lay between the germline ends. Per germline, CDR1 SGHAT and CDR2 FQNNGV. This CDR3 is CASSLDPISGNTIYF. The CDR3 DNA reads TGTGCCAGCAGCTTAGATCCGATCTCTGGAAACACCATATATTTT. The full variable domain, rest sourced from reference TRBV11-2 and TRBJ1-3, is EAGVAQSPRYKIIEKRQSVAFWCNPISGHATLYWYQQILGQGPKLLIQFQNNGVVDDSQLPKDRFSAERLKGVDSTLKIQPAKLEDSAVYLCASSLDPISGNTIYFGEGSWLTVV.

The V call is TRBV28, the J call TRBJ2-7, with D tentatively TRBD2 (5 bases). V lost 10 bases, J lost 11 bases, and 24 bases lay in between. Germline V gene lookup returns CDR1 MDHEN and CDR2 SYDVKM. This CDR3 spans 13 amino acids. CDR3: CATSTRRRPPEYF. The CDR3 coding sequence is TGTGCCACTTCAACTCGACGGAGGCCGCCAGAGTACTTC.

The chain joins TRBV5-1 to TRBJ2-2; no reliable D call. This CDR3 spans 13 amino acids. The V end was cut by 1 base, the J end by 6 bases, with 7 bases between. Germline V gene sequence: CDR1 SGHRS, CDR2 YFSETQ. This CDR3 is CASSLFAAGELFF. CDR3 nucleotides: TGCGCCAGCAGCTTGTTCGCGGCCGGGGAGCTGTTTTTT. Complete variable domain (other parts from reference TRBV5-1 and TRBJ2-2): KAGVTQTPRYLIKTRGQQVTLSCSPISGHRSVSWYQQTPGQGLQFLFEYFSETQRNKGNFPGRFSGRQFSNSRSEMNVSTLELGDSALYLCASSLFAAGELFFGEGSRLTVL.

The chain joins TRBV7-9 to TRBJ2-1, with unresolved D. The length of the CDR3 is 12 residues. Germline V lookup: CDR1 SEHNR, CDR2 FQNEAQ (reference sequence). V was shortened by 3 bases and J by 9 bases, with 9 bases between the two germline ends. Here the CDR3 reads CASSFGLSEQFF. For the CDR3, the DNA is TGTGCCAGCAGCTTTGGCTTGAGTGAGCAGTTCTTC.

The V gene is TRBV11-3, the J gene TRBJ2-7, with TRBD2 matching 15 bases. The CDR3 contains 18 residues. The J segment lost 9 bases and the V segment lost 3 bases, leaving 15 bases of the junction unmatched. CDR1 is SGHNT, CDR2 YENEEA, per germline. CDR3 in amino acids: CASSFGGLAGGLPPAQYF. CDR3 sequence (DNA): TGTGCCAGCAGCTTTGGAGGACTAGCGGGAGGGCTCCCCCCGGCGCAGTACTTC.